A single TCR beta chain is shown here with its context. Its target is unknown. CDR1 and CDR2 from the germline V gene are SGHNT and YYREEE (reference sequence). Trimming removed 0 bases from V and 5 bases from J, with 8 bases in between. The CDR3 runs 13 residues. This entry comes from a study of cytomegalovirus exposure and HLA in healthy donors. Overall study results and limits: Roughly uniform sequencing depth across donors was assumed, possibly incorrectly. According to the study, roughly 160 TCR beta chains were cytomegalovirus-associated.

The study ran its PCR with 60 Vbeta and 13 Jbeta primers. Clones were read by immunoSEQ multiplex PCR, and TCRdb kept only the in-frame ones, dropping some. The sample lists about 96,000 clones; 60% to 75% were seen once. V is TRBV5-4 and J is TRBJ2-5; D not resolved. The sequence was obtained from a female donor in good health and CMV-seropositive. Sequenced input: PBMCs. The CDR3 region is CASSLDSLETQYF. Here the CDR3 DNA reads TGTGCCAGCAGCTTGGACAGTCTGGAGACCCAGTACTTC.